These T cell receptor beta chains were read from a single sample in a study of cytomegalovirus exposure and HLA in healthy donors. Sequenced by immunoSEQ multiplex PCR; TCRdb stores in-frame clones only, minus some. This sample lists 130,000 or so clones; its ten largest clones have about 2.2%. The sample consisted of PBMCs. The source is a woman younger than 35 in good health and CMV-seronegative. CDR3s include the opening cysteine and the closing phenylalanine or tryptophan. A D gene is named only where the DNA matches it firmly.

>TRBV19|.|TRBJ2-2
TGTGCCAGTAGTATAAATCGATGGGGAACCGGGACAGGGGAGCTGTTTTTT
CASSINRWGTGTGELFF
>TRBV10-1|TRBD1|TRBJ1-1
TGCGCCAGCAGTCGAGGACAGGGGCGTGATGAAGCTTTCTTT
CASSRGQGRDEAFF
>TRBV4-3|.|TRBJ1-2
TGCGCCAGCAGCCAAGATCTCCTGGGTGGAGACTATGGCTACACCTTC
CASSQDLLGGDYGYTF
>TRBV19|TRBD2|TRBJ2-3
TGTGCCAGTAGTAAGAAGACTAGCGGACACACAGATACGCAGTATTTT
CASSKKTSGHTDTQYF
>TRBV6-5|TRBD1|TRBJ1-5
TGTGCCAGCAGTAGGGACAGTTCTCAGCCCCAGCATTTT
CASSRDSSQPQHF
>TRBV7-8|.|TRBJ2-7
TGTGCCAGCAGCTCAAAAGGCGGGGCCTCCTACGAGCAGTACTTC
CASSSKGGASYEQYF
>TRBV4-3|TRBD1|TRBJ1-2
TGCGCCAGCAGCCCCCAGGGGGCGGGAAGTGGCTACACCTTC
CASSPQGAGSGYTF
>TRBV15|.|TRBJ2-1
TGTGCCACCAGCAGAGATGAAGGCAGGGCGGCGGACAATGAGCAGTTCTTC
CATSRDEGRAADNEQFF
>TRBV7-6|TRBD2|TRBJ2-1
TGTGCCAGCAGCTCCGGACCCGCGGGGGGAAATGAGCAGTTCTTC
CASSSGPAGGNEQFF
>TRBV7-9|TRBD1|TRBJ2-1
TGTGCCAGCAGCAACCGGGACAGGGCATACAATGAGCAGTTCTTC
CASSNRDRAYNEQFF
>TRBV15|TRBD1|TRBJ1-3
TGTGCCACCAGCAGAGACGCTAAAATAGGACAGGGCGGGGACACCATATATTTT
CATSRDAKIGQGGDTIYF
>TRBV7-9|TRBD2|TRBJ2-1
TGTGCCAGCAGCCCCCCTGAGGGGCTAGCGGGAGTCCAGTTCTTC
CASSPPEGLAGVQFF
>TRBV7-9|TRBD1|TRBJ2-3
TGTGCCAGCAGCTTGGGACAGACCACAGATACGCAGTATTTT
CASSLGQTTDTQYF
>TRBV18|.|TRBJ1-4
TGTGCCAGCTCACCGTTACAAGGGGATAATGAAAAACTGTTTTTT
CASSPLQGDNEKLFF
>TRBV9|TRBD2|TRBJ2-4
TGTGCCAGCAGCGAGTTTAGCGGGAGGGGGAACATTCAGTACTTC
CASSEFSGRGNIQYF
>TRBV7-7|TRBD2|TRBJ2-1
TGTGCTAGCAGCCCGACTAGCGGGAGTTACAATGAGCAGTTCTTC
CASSPTSGSYNEQFF
>TRBV6-1|TRBD2|TRBJ2-7
TGTGCCAGCAGTACTAGCGGGAGCTACGAGCAGTACTTC
CASSTSGSYEQYF
>TRBV5-3|TRBD1|TRBJ1-2
TGTGCCAGAAGCTTGGAACGGACAGGGGATGGCTACACCTTC
CARSLERTGDGYTF
>TRBV6-5|.|TRBJ2-1
TGTGCCAGCACCCCCGCCCTCAGCTCCTACAATGAGCAGTTCTTC
CASTPALSSYNEQFF
>TRBV6-6|TRBD1|TRBJ1-1
TGTGCCAGCAGTCGACCCGGGACAGGGGATGCTGAAGCTTTCTTT
CASSRPGTGDAEAFF
>TRBV7-8|.|TRBJ1-5
TGTGCCAGCAGCTTTAGCGGGGGAGGGGGCAATCAGCCCCAGCATTTT
CASSFSGGGGNQPQHF
>TRBV5-4|TRBD1|TRBJ1-1
TGTGCCAGCAGCAGGGGGACAGCGGGTACTGAAGCTTTCTTT
CASSRGTAGTEAFF
>TRBV5-1|TRBD2|TRBJ2-3
TGCGCCAGCAGCCCTGGACTAGCTAAAGAGGCAGATACGCAGTATTTT
CASSPGLAKEADTQYF
>TRBV15|TRBD2|TRBJ2-7
TGTGCCACCAGCAGTCCTAGCGGGAGTCGGGAGCAGCACTTC
CATSSPSGSREQHF